A selection of T cell receptor beta chains follows, all from one sample in a study of T cells in Graves' hyperthyroidism and ophthalmopathy. One entry per CDR3 protein, called by TCRdb with MiXCR from the multiplex PCR reads. In the table there are fewer than 400,000 distinct CDR3 sequences, approximately 14% of which are singletons. Sequencing used blood. These receptor sequences come from a woman in her late teens or twenties with Graves' hyperthyroidism that later progressed to Graves' ophthalmopathy. Each CDR3 is given with its conserved first and last residue. Each record gives: J gene, clone size, V gene, D gene, CDR3 DNA, CDR3 protein. D genes are given only for firm matches. A row's size may be missing; if present it is once, few, many or a size class.

J gene: TRBJ1-1; clone size: many; V gene: TRBV6-6; D gene: -; CDR3 DNA: TGTGCCAGCAGCTACTCGGTGGGGCCCACTGAAGCTTTCTTT; CDR3 protein: CASSYSVGPTEAFF
J gene: TRBJ2-4; clone size: -; V gene: TRBV5-6; D gene: -; CDR3 DNA: TGTGCCAGCAGCCTGGTCACGGGGGAGGCCAAAAACATTCAGTACTTC; CDR3 protein: CASSLVTGEAKNIQYF
J gene: TRBJ1-4; clone size: many; V gene: TRBV2; D gene: -; CDR3 DNA: TGTGCCAGCAGTCTACCCGGGGGCAGGCTACTGTTTTTT; CDR3 protein: CASSLPGGRLLFF
J gene: TRBJ2-7; clone size: -; V gene: TRBV7-2; D gene: -; CDR3 DNA: TGTGCCAGCAGCTTAGGTCAGGGAAGGAGCTCCTACGAGCAGTACTTC; CDR3 protein: CASSLGQGRSSYEQYF
J gene: TRBJ2-7; clone size: many; V gene: TRBV3-1; D gene: TRBD1; CDR3 DNA: TGTGCCAGCGGGACAGGGTCGTCCTACGAGCAGTACTTC; CDR3 protein: CASGTGSSYEQYF
J gene: TRBJ1-1; clone size: many; V gene: TRBV27; D gene: -; CDR3 DNA: TGTGCCAGCAGTCTGACAGAGATGAACACTGAAGCTTTCTTT; CDR3 protein: CASSLTEMNTEAFF
J gene: TRBJ1-6; clone size: -; V gene: TRBV5-1; D gene: -; CDR3 DNA: TGCGCCAGCAGTTGGGGAGGTTACTATAATTCACCCCTCCACTTT; CDR3 protein: CASSWGGYYNSPLHF
J gene: TRBJ2-5; clone size: -; V gene: TRBV19; D gene: -; CDR3 DNA: TGTGCCAGTAGTATAAGTAACACCCAAGAGACCCAGTACTTC; CDR3 protein: CASSISNTQETQYF
J gene: TRBJ2-7; clone size: -; V gene: TRBV4-1; D gene: TRBD1; CDR3 DNA: TGCGCCAGCAGCCAAACCGGGACAGAGTATTACGAGCAGTACTTC; CDR3 protein: CASSQTGTEYYEQYF
J gene: TRBJ2-3; clone size: few; V gene: TRBV5-5; D gene: -; CDR3 DNA: TGTGCCAGCAGCTCGGTTGAGGGCACAGATACGCAGTATTTT; CDR3 protein: CASSSVEGTDTQYF
J gene: TRBJ1-4; clone size: many; V gene: TRBV3-1; D gene: TRBD1; CDR3 DNA: TGTGCCAGCAGCCAAGCAAGGGACAGGGGGCGGGCAACTAATGAAAAACTGTTTTTT; CDR3 protein: CASSQARDRGRATNEKLFF
J gene: TRBJ2-2; clone size: many; V gene: TRBV6-6; D gene: -; CDR3 DNA: TGTGCCAGCAGTTACGGACCTCCCGACGACACCGGGGAGCTGTTTTTT; CDR3 protein: CASSYGPPDDTGELFF
J gene: TRBJ1-1; clone size: many; V gene: TRBV30; D gene: -; CDR3 DNA: TGTGCCTGGAGCGTGGTCGGAGGCACTGAAGCTTTCTTT; CDR3 protein: CAWSVVGGTEAFF
J gene: TRBJ2-5; clone size: few; V gene: TRBV29-1; D gene: -; CDR3 DNA: TGCAGCGTGGCGCTGGACAGTCAAGAGACCCAGTACTTC; CDR3 protein: CSVALDSQETQYF
J gene: TRBJ1-4; clone size: few; V gene: TRBV6-1; D gene: -; CDR3 DNA: TGTGCCAGCGGGCTGACAGAAAAACTGTTTTTT; CDR3 protein: CASGLTEKLFF
J gene: TRBJ1-2; clone size: -; V gene: TRBV6-1; D gene: -; CDR3 DNA: TGTGCCAGCAGAAGGGGAGGGTCGGGGGACTATGGCTACACCTTC; CDR3 protein: CASRRGGSGDYGYTF
J gene: TRBJ2-7; clone size: many; V gene: TRBV30; D gene: TRBD2; CDR3 DNA: TGTGCCTGGAGTGTACTCCCCGGGGTGTCCGGGACTAGAGGGTACGAGCAGTACTTC; CDR3 protein: CAWSVLPGVSGTRGYEQYF
J gene: TRBJ2-1; clone size: many; V gene: TRBV5-5; D gene: -; CDR3 DNA: TGTGCCAGCAGCTCTACAGGGTTTGGCAATGAGCAGTTCTTC; CDR3 protein: CASSSTGFGNEQFF
J gene: TRBJ1-3; clone size: many; V gene: TRBV12-3/TRBV12-4; D gene: TRBD1; CDR3 DNA: TGTGCCAGCAGTTCCGGACAGGGTGGAAACACCATATATTTT; CDR3 protein: CASSSGQGGNTIYF
J gene: TRBJ1-2; clone size: many; V gene: TRBV4-2; D gene: -; CDR3 DNA: TGTGCCAGCAGTGCTGGACAGACGTCTGGCTACACCTTC; CDR3 protein: CASSAGQTSGYTF
J gene: TRBJ2-1; clone size: many; V gene: TRBV28; D gene: -; CDR3 DNA: TGTGCCAGCAGTTTATCCCTCGACTCCTCCTACAATGAGCAGTTCTTC; CDR3 protein: CASSLSLDSSYNEQFF
J gene: TRBJ2-5; clone size: -; V gene: TRBV27; D gene: TRBD2; CDR3 DNA: TGTGCCAGCAGTTACACGGGAGGGGGGACCCAGTACTTC; CDR3 protein: CASSYTGGGTQYF